One sample yielded the 12 T cell receptor beta chains listed below, sequenced in a study of neurological immune-mediated disorders. TCRdb re-derived calls from the 5' RACE reads in MiXCR, one entry per CDR3 protein. Of around 30,000 distinct CDR3 sequences in the sample, more than 2% were seen once. The specimen was PBMCs. The source of these receptors is a woman aged 50 to 60 with multiple sclerosis.

This clonotype was counted ten times or more. The V gene is TRBV4-3, the J gene TRBJ2-3; a possible D gene is TRBD1 (6 bases). The germline CDR1 and CDR2 sequences are LGHNA and YSLEER. The ends were cut back, 4 bases at V and 2 bases at J, with 13 bases in the middle. The CDR3 has 15 amino acids. The CDR3 region has the DNA TGCGCCAGCAGCCTTCAACAGGGAACCACAGATACGCAGTATTTT. It codes for CASSLQQGTTDTQYF.

This clonotype was recorded a few times. The chain recombines TRBV4-3 with TRBJ2-1, with D perhaps matching TRBD1 (7 bases). Germline CDR1 is LGHNA and CDR2 is YSLEER. Deletions cut 0 bases from V and 5 bases from J, with 14 bases between. The CDR3 length is 16 residues. The CDR3 protein is CASSQDSQGGHNEQFF. CDR3 in DNA: TGCGCCAGCAGCCAAGATTCCCAGGGGGGCCACAATGAGCAGTTCTTC.

This clonotype was counted many times. V is TRBV20-1 and J is TRBJ1-1, with TRBD1 matching over 7 bases. J gave up 5 bases and V 4 bases, and 13 bases lay outside the gene matches. Per the germline V gene, CDR1 is DFQATT and CDR2 is SNEGSKA (reference sequence). The CDR3 sequence is 15 residues long. CDR3 amino acids: CSATNRGGTRTEAFF. DNA for the CDR3: TGCAGTGCTACAAACAGGGGAGGGACGCGTACTGAAGCTTTCTTT.

There are many counts of this clonotype. The chain employs TRBV7-2 and TRBJ2-2; no reliable D call. V dropped 5 bases and J dropped 7 bases, with 17 bases sitting between them. Per the germline V gene, CDR1 is SGHTA and CDR2 is FQGNSA. This CDR3 comprises 15 residues. The DNA for the CDR3 is TGTGCCAGCAGCATCGGCCCCACCATGGGCGGGGAGCTGTTTTTT. This codes for CASSIGPTMGGELFF.

In its sample, this clonotype was seen many times. V and J are TRBV15 and TRBJ2-3, with no clear D. CDR3 size: 13 residues. V was pared by 0 bases and J by 4 bases, with 5 bases between. The germline gives CDR1 LNHNV, CDR2 YYDKDF (reference sequence). The CDR3 region has the DNA TGTGCCACCAGCAGAGATGTGGCAGATACGCAGTATTTT. Its protein product is CATSRDVADTQYF. Supplemented by reference TRBV15 and TRBJ2-3, the full variable domain reads DAMVIQNPRYQVTQFGKPVTLSCSQTLNHNVMYWYQQKSSQAPKLLFHYYDKDFNNEADTPDNFQSRRPNTSFCFLDIRSPGLGDTAMYLCATSRDVADTQYFGPGTRLTVL.

This clonotype came up many times. The rearrangement uses TRBV5-1 and TRBJ1-2; D is unresolved. The CDR3 spans 14 residues. Trimming took off 4 bases at V and 4 bases at J, with 14 bases between the two ends. Germline CDR1 SGHRS, CDR2 YFSETQ. The CDR3 spells CASSLGEGGYGYTF. DNA of the CDR3: TGCGCCAGCAGCCTCGGGGAGGGAGGCTATGGCTACACCTTC.

This clonotype qualifies as medium-sized. The chain employs TRBV20-1 and TRBJ2-4; D is perhaps TRBD1 (6 bases). Germline CDR1 and CDR2: DFQATT and SNEGSKA (reference sequence). This CDR3 contains 14 residues. Deletions cut 6 bases from V and 6 bases from J, with 18 bases between. This chain's CDR3 is CSAQGSAQPNIQYF. The CDR3 nucleotides read TGCAGTGCGCAGGGGTCGGCGCAGCCAAACATTCAGTACTTC.

On this clonotype: The DNA is omitted, as the CDR3 cannot be located on it reliably, and the CDR3 follows TCRdb's listing. The genes are TRBV20-1 and TRBJ1-5; the DNA was not compared with TRBD1, the D call given in the table. Germline V gene lookup returns CDR1 DFQATT and CDR2 SNEGSKA (reference sequence). Inclusive of both ends, the CDR3 amounts to 14 amino acids. The CDR3: CSARVGQGNQPQNF.

The V call is TRBV4-1, the J call TRBJ2-1, with D possibly matching TRBD1 (5 bases). Per the germline V gene, CDR1 is MGHRA and CDR2 is YSYEKL. Trimming took off 0 bases at V and 0 bases at J, with 9 bases between the two ends. The CDR3 has 16 residues. The CDR3 is CASSQDTQGSYNEQFF. The CDR3, as DNA: TGCGCCAGCAGCCAAGATACCCAGGGCTCCTACAATGAGCAGTTCTTC.

The sample holds many counts of this clonotype. The V and J genes are TRBV3-1 and TRBJ2-1; the match to TRBD1 covers 7 bases. CDR3 length equals 17 residues. CDR1 LGHDT and CDR2 YNNKEL come from the germline V gene (reference sequence). Trimming cost V 2 bases and J 7 bases; bases outside gene matches: 14. CDR3 in DNA: TGTGCCAGCAGCCAAAAGAGATCGACAGGGAAAGGGAATGAGCAGTTCTTC. Its protein is CASSQKRSTGKGNEQFF.

This clonotype has a count of ten or more. This chain joins TRBV20-1 and TRBJ2-5, with 10 bases fitting TRBD1. The CDR3 has 14 residues. The J segment lost 5 bases and the V segment lost 4 bases, leaving 7 bases of the junction unmatched. CDR1 is DFQATT, CDR2 SNEGSKA, per germline (reference sequence). The chain's CDR3 is CSAIRQGAWETQYF. The CDR3 region has the DNA TGCAGTGCTATCAGACAGGGGGCTTGGGAGACCCAGTACTTC.

This clonotype was recorded at least ten times. The chain combines TRBV9 with TRBJ1-1; TRBD1 agrees at 7 bases. With V trimmed by 5 bases and J by 7 bases, 8 bases remained unmatched. The CDR3 spans 13 residues. The germline V gene encodes CDR1 SGDLS and CDR2 YYNGEE. This CDR3 reads CASRDRDSDEAFF. The CDR3 nucleotides are TGTGCCAGCAGGGATAGGGACAGCGATGAAGCTTTCTTT. Combining the CDR3 with reference TRBV9 and TRBJ1-1 gives the whole variable domain DSGVTQTPKHLITATGQRVTLRCSPRSGDLSVYWYQQSLDQGLQFLIQYYNGEERAKGNILERFSAQQFPDLHSELNLSSLELGDSALYFCASRDRDSDEAFFGQGTRLTVV.